The 17 T cell receptor beta chains given below trace back to one sample, sequenced in a study of cytomegalovirus exposure and HLA in healthy donors. Amplification used 60 Vbeta primers and 13 Jbeta primers. TCRdb's table, derived via immunoSEQ multiplex PCR, lists solely in-frame clones and lacks some. The profile covers more than 120,000 clones, with 75% to 90% appearing a single time and roughly 2.9% taken by the ten largest. Sequenced sample: PBMCs. Every receptor here comes from a woman between 25 and 40 years old in good health and CMV-seronegative.

This rearrangement joins TRBV6-6 to TRBJ1-4; TRBD1 matches 8 bases. The germline V gene encodes CDR1 MNHNY and CDR2 SVGAGI (reference sequence). The ends lost 2 bases at V and 10 bases at J; junction bases unmatched: 0. The CDR3 consists of 12 residues. The CDR3 sequence: CASSYGTGKLFF. DNA of the CDR3: TGTGCCAGCAGTTACGGGACAGGAAAACTGTTTTTT.

This chain connects TRBV10-3 to TRBJ2-1; D is undetermined. The CDR3 loop spans 14 amino acids. Germline-derived CDR1 and CDR2 are ENHRY and SYGVKD. V shed 6 bases and J shed 0 bases, with 9 bases lying between them. The CDR3 reads CAIRSPGSYNEQFF. CDR3 bases: TGTGCCATCAGGTCCCCGGGCTCCTACAATGAGCAGTTCTTC.

This clone is a singleton in its sample. The chain combines TRBV4-2 with TRBJ2-7; TRBD2 matches at 10 bases. The J segment lost 2 bases and the V segment lost 1 base, leaving 8 bases of the junction unmatched. The CDR3 extends over 17 amino acids. Germline V gene data show CDR1 as LGHNA and CDR2 as YNFKEQ. CDR3 in DNA: TGTGCCAGCAGCCAAGTTTCAGCGGGAGGGATCGCCTACGAGCAGTACTTC. It is translated as CASSQVSAGGIAYEQYF.

This chain joins TRBV4-1 and TRBJ2-7; weak D call: TRBD2 (5 bases). The ends were cut back, 6 bases at V and 2 bases at J, with 17 bases in the middle. The CDR3 runs to 15 residues. CDR1 MGHRA and CDR2 YSYEKL come from the germline V gene. CDR3 amino acids: CASSRLGSRPYEQYF. In nucleotides, the CDR3 is TGCGCCAGCAGTCGCCTGGGGAGTAGGCCCTACGAGCAGTACTTC.

The chain has TRBV5-1 and TRBJ1-2; D not resolved. With 4 bases removed from V and 0 bases from J, the gap between germline ends came to 13 bases. The CDR3 contains 15 residues. The V gene's germline CDR1 is SGHRS and CDR2 YFSETQ. The CDR3 DNA sequence: TGCGCCAGCAGCCCGGATGGGCGGGCTAACTATGGCTACACCTTC. Its translation: CASSPDGRANYGYTF. Full variable domain (rest looked up from reference TRBV5-1 and TRBJ1-2): KAGVTQTPRYLIKTRGQQVTLSCSPISGHRSVSWYQQTPGQGLQFLFEYFSETQRNKGNFPGRFSGRQFSNSRSEMNVSTLELGDSALYLCASSPDGRANYGYTFGSGTRLTVV.

This chain uses TRBV9 with TRBJ2-5, with D possibly being TRBD1 (6 bases). The J call may not be correct, given that the DNA end is closer to TRBJ2-7. Germline V gene sequence: CDR1 SGDLS, CDR2 YYNGEE. The CDR3 runs 12 residues. This CDR3 reads CASSGDTPEQYF. CDR3 nucleotides: TGTGCCAGCAGCGGGGACACGCCCGAGCAGTACTTC.

This clone was found a few times. The identical CDR3 is also encoded by other nucleotide sequences in the sample. The chain couples TRBV6-1 to TRBJ1-4; D is unclear. From germline, CDR1 is MNHNS and CDR2 SASEGT. The length of the CDR3 is 11 residues. The V and J ends lost 10 bases and 5 bases respectively, with 8 bases between them. The CDR3, as DNA: TGTGCCACACGAACAAATGAAAAACTGTTTTTT. Translated, it gives CATRTNEKLFF.

J is TRBJ2-1 and V is TRBV7-9; TRBD2 might be the D (5 bases). The germline V gene has CDR1 SEHNR and CDR2 FQNEAQ (reference sequence). This CDR3 is built from 18 residues. V lost 1 base to trimming and J lost 0 bases, with 16 bases between them. The CDR3 region has the DNA TGTGCCAGCAGCTTAGGGGGAGCGGTTCGAAGCTCCTACAATGAGCAGTTCTTC. It codes for CASSLGGAVRSSYNEQFF.

V and J are TRBV7-9 and TRBJ2-5; 10 bases are shared with TRBD1. The CDR3 consists of 17 residues. CDR1 and CDR2 from the germline V gene are SEHNR and FQNEAQ (reference sequence). V dropped 0 bases and J dropped 0; count of bases not matched to a gene: 4. The CDR3 bases are TGTGCCAGCAGCTTAGCGCAGACAGGGGGCTACCAAGAGACCCAGTACTTC. This translates into CASSLAQTGGYQETQYF.

This clone appeared once. The CDR3 DNA follows: TGTGCCAGCTCACCGGACAGGGAGGAAAAACTGTTTTTT. It encodes CASSPDREEKLFF. V is TRBV18 and J is TRBJ1-4, with 8 nucleotides matching TRBD1. CDR3 size: 13 residues. CDR1 is KGHSH, CDR2 LQKENI, per germline. The V gene end was trimmed by 3 bases and the J gene end by 8 bases; junction bases not matched to a gene: 2.

The rearrangement links TRBV7-9 to TRBJ2-5, with TRBD2 identical over 12 bases. V gave up 4 bases and J gave up 5 bases; unmatched junction bases: 5. This CDR3 is 15 amino acids long. The germline gives CDR1 SEHNR, CDR2 FQNEAQ (reference sequence). The CDR3: CASSSTSGGWETQYF. CDR3 nucleotide sequence: TGTGCCAGCAGCTCGACTAGCGGGGGATGGGAGACCCAGTACTTC.

This chain connects TRBV10-3 to TRBJ1-2; a possible D gene is TRBD1 (6 bases). The CDR3 length is 15 residues. Germline values: CDR1 ENHRY, CDR2 SYGVKD. V dropped 4 bases and J dropped 4 bases, with 16 bases sitting between them. In nucleotides, the CDR3 is TGTGCCATCAGTGGGCTACAGGCAGGGGCCTATGGCTACACCTTC. It encodes CAISGLQAGAYGYTF.

The chain recombines TRBV6-1 with TRBJ2-5; maybe TRBD1 (5 bases). This CDR3 has 13 residues. Trimming left V 5 bases short and J 2 bases short, with 9 bases between. From germline, CDR1 is MNHNS and CDR2 SASEGT. This CDR3 is CASSSRVQETQYF. The CDR3 bases are TGTGCCAGCAGTTCCAGGGTACAAGAGACCCAGTACTTC.

V usage is TRBV5-1 and J usage is TRBJ2-1, with TRBD1 as a possible D gene (7 bases). V was trimmed by 3 bases and J by 5 bases, leaving 18 bases between them. From germline, CDR1 is SGHRS and CDR2 YFSETQ. The CDR3 loop spans 16 amino acids. The chain's CDR3 is CASSWMTGPGDNEQFF. CDR3 nucleotides: TGCGCCAGCAGCTGGATGACAGGGCCGGGGGACAATGAGCAGTTCTTC.

This clone was picked up one time. The rearrangement uses TRBV7-2 and TRBJ2-7, with unresolved D. CDR3 size: 15 residues. V shed 1 base and J shed 0 bases, with 10 bases lying between them. Germline CDR1 reads SGHTA; CDR2 reads FQGNSA. DNA for the CDR3: TGTGCCAGCAGCTTAGGAGTCGCTAGCTCCTACGAGCAGTACTTC. This translates into CASSLGVASSYEQYF.

As DNA, the CDR3 is TGCGCCAGCAGTATCTACAGGGGTTCGTCGGACGAGCAGTACTTC. It yields the protein CASSIYRGSSDEQYF. The rearrangement joins TRBV10-1 to TRBJ2-5; 7 bases fit TRBD1. The end of the DNA fits TRBJ2-7 better, so the J call may be wrong. CDR1 and CDR2 from the germline V gene are WNHNN and SYGVQD (reference sequence). The CDR3 extends over 15 amino acids.

The DNA of the CDR3 is TGTGCCAGCAGAAATTTGGGACAGACGGAAGATGAAAAACTGTTTTTT. Translated: CASRNLGQTEDEKLFF. This sequence joins TRBV7-9 and TRBJ1-4, with 7 bases aligning to TRBD1. The trim removed 6 bases at V and 6 bases at J, leaving 13 bases unmatched. The CDR3 is made up of 16 amino acids. CDR1 and CDR2 from the germline V gene are SEHNR and FQNEAQ (reference sequence).